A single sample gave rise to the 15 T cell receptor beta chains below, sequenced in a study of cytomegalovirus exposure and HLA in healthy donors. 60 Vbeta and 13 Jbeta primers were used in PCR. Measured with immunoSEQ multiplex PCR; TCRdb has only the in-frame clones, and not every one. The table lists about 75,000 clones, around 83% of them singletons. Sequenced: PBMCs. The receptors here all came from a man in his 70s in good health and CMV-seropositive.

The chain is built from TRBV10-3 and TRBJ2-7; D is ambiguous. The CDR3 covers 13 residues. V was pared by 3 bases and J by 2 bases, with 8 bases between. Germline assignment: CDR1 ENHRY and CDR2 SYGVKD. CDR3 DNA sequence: TGTGCCATCAGTGAAGTCGGTACCTACGAGCAGTACTTC. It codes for CAISEVGTYEQYF.

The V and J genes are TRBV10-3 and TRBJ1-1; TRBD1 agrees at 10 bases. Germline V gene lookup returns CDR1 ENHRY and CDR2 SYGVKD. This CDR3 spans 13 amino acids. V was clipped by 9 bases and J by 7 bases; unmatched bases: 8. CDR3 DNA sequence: TGTGCCATAACACCGGGACAGGGGCGTGAAGCTTTCTTT. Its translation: CAITPGQGREAFF.

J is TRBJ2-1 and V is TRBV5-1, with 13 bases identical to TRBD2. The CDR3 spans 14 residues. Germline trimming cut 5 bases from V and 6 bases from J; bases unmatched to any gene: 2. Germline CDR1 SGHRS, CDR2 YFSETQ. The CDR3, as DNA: TGCGCCAGCAGTGGGACTAGCGGGACCAATGAGCAGTTCTTC. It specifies CASSGTSGTNEQFF.

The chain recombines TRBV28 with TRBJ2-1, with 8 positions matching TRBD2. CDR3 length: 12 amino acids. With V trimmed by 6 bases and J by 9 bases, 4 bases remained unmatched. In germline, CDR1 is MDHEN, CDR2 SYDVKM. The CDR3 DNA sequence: TGTGCCAGCAGCCCTCTAGCGGGTGAGCAGTTCTTC. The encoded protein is CASSPLAGEQFF.

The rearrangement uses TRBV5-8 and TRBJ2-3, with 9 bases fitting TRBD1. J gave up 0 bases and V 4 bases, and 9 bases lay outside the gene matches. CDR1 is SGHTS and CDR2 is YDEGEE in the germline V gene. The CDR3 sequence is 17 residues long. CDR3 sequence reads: CASSILQGAGSTDTQYF. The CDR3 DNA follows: TGTGCCAGCAGCATCCTACAGGGGGCGGGTAGCACAGATACGCAGTATTTT. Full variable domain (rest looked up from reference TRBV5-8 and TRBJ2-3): EAGVTQSPTHLIKTRGQQATLRCSPISGHTSVYWYQQALGLGLQFLLWYDEGEERNRGNFPPRFSGRQFPNYSSELNVNALELEDSALYLCASSILQGAGSTDTQYFGPGTRLTVL.

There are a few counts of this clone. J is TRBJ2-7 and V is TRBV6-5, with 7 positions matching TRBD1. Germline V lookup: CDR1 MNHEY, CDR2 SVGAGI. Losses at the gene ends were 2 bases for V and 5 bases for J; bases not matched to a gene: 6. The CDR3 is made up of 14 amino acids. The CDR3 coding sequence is TGTGCCAGCAGTTACGACAGGGAGAGGGACGAGCAGTACTTC. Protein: CASSYDRERDEQYF.

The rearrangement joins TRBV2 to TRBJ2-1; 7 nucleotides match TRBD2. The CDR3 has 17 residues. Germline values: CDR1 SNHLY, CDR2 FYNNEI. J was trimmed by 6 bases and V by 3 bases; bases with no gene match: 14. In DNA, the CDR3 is TGTGCCAGCAGTGACCTCCCGGGAGGCTCCGACCCCAATGAGCAGTTCTTC. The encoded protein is CASSDLPGGSDPNEQFF. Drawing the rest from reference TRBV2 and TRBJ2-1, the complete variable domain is EPEVTQTPSHQVTQMGQEVILRCVPISNHLYFYWYRQILGQKVEFLVSFYNNEISEKSEIFDDQFSVERPDGSNFTLKIRSTKLEDSAMYFCASSDLPGGSDPNEQFFGPGTRLTVL.

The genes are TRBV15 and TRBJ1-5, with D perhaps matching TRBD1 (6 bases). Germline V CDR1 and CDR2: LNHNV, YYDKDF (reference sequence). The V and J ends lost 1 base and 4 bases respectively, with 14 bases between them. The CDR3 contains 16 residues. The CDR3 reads CATSRVGQLINQPQHF. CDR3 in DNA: TGTGCCACCAGCAGAGTAGGACAGCTGATAAATCAGCCCCAGCATTTT.

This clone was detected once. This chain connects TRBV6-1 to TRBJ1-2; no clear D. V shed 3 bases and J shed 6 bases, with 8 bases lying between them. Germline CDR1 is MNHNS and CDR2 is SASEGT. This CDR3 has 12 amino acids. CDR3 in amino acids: CASSDEGDGYTF. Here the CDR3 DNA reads TGTGCCAGCAGTGACGAGGGTGATGGCTACACCTTC.

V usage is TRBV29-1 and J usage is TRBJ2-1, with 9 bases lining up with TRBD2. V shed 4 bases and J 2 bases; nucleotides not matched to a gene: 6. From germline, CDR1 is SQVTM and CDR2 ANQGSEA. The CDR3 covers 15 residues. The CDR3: CSVGTTSGTYNEQFF. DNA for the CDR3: TGCAGCGTTGGAACGACTAGCGGAACCTACAATGAGCAGTTCTTC.

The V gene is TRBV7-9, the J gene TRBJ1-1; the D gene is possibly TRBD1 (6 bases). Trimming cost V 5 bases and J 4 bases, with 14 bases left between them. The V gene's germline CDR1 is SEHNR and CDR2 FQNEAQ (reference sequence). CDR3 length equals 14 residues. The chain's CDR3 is CASSPQGQGTEAFF. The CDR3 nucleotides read TGTGCCAGCAGCCCCCAGGGACAAGGCACTGAAGCTTTCTTT.

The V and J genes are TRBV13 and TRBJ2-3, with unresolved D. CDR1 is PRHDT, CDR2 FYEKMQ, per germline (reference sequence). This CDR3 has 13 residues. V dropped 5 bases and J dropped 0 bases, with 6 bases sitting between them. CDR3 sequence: CASSRLSTDTQYF. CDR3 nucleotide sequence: TGTGCCAGCAGCCGTCTAAGCACAGATACGCAGTATTTT.

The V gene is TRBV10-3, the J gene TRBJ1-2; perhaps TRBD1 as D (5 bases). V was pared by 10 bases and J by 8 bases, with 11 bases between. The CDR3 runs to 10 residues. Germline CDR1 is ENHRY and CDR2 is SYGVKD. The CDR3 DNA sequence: TGTGCCACCAGAAGGGGCGGCTACACCTTC. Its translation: CATRRGGYTF.

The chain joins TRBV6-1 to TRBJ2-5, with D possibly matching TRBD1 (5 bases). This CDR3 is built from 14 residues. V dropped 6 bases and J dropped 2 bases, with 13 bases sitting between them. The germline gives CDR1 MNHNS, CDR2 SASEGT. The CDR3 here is CASSPDSAQETQYF. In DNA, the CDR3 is TGTGCCAGCAGCCCCGACAGTGCACAAGAGACCCAGTACTTC.

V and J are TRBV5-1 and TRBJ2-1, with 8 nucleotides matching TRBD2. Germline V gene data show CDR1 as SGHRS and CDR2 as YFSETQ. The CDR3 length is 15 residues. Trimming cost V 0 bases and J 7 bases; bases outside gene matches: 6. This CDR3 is CASSLDVSGGNEQFF. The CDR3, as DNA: TGCGCCAGCAGCTTGGACGTGAGCGGGGGAAATGAGCAGTTCTTC.